This T cell receptor (beta chain) was captured in a study of T cell clonality in common variable immunodeficiency. Whole-study findings and limits: Reportedly, TCR beta sequences from common variable immunodeficiency showed fewer deletions and N-nucleotide insertions.

Reduced serum IgG, IgA and/or IgM plus specific antibody deficiency defined CVID. Replacement immunoglobulin had been given to every CVID subject for at least one year. CVID subjects were neither ill nor on immunomodulatory or immunosuppressive medication at sampling. There are a few counts of this clone. What it recognizes is unknown. From the germline J gene comes the end of the CDR3, since the read stops 3 residues before it. Generated by immunoSEQ multiplex PCR, the TCRdb table keeps only in-frame clones and is missing some. The sample contains fewer than 30,000 clones, none of them singletons. Losses at the gene ends were 3 bases for V and 4 bases for J; bases not matched to a gene: 5. The CDR3 contains 14 residues. Per germline, CDR1 DFQATT and CDR2 SNEGSKA (reference sequence).

The V gene is TRBV20-1, the J gene TRBJ2-5; 10 bases map to TRBD1. Sequencing was done on a sample of peripheral blood mononuclear cells. The source of this sequence is a human donor with common variable immunodeficiency. This chain's CDR3 is CSASSDRGRETQYF. The CDR3 DNA, read in part, is TGCAGTGCTAGTAGCGACAGGGGGCGAGAGACC.